This T cell receptor (beta chain) was found in a study of T cell responses to AZD1222 COVID-19 vaccine. TCRdb's copy holds only in-frame clones and misses some; the assay was immunoSEQ multiplex PCR. The data hold about 120,000 clones, with roughly 90% observed a single time. V was pared by 5 bases and J by 7 bases, with 8 bases of the junction left unmatched. The CDR3 has 15 amino acids. Germline loops: CDR1 SEHNR, CDR2 FQNEAQ (reference sequence). The TCR was taken from an adult in good health. V usage is TRBV7-9 and J usage is TRBJ1-4, with 9 bases fitting TRBD1. The starting material was peripheral blood, obtained on day 0 of AZD1222 vaccination. This CDR3 reads CASSLNRGRGEKLFF. CDR3 sequence (DNA): TGTGCCAGCAGCCTCAACAGGGGGCGCGGTGAAAAACTGTTTTTT. The whole variable domain, filled in from reference TRBV7-9 and TRBJ1-4, reads DTGVSQNPRHKITKRGQNVTFRCDPISEHNRLYWYRQTLGQGPEFLTYFQNEAQLEKSRLLSDRFSAERPKGSFSTLEIQRTEQGDSAMYLCASSLNRGRGEKLFFGSGTQLSVL.